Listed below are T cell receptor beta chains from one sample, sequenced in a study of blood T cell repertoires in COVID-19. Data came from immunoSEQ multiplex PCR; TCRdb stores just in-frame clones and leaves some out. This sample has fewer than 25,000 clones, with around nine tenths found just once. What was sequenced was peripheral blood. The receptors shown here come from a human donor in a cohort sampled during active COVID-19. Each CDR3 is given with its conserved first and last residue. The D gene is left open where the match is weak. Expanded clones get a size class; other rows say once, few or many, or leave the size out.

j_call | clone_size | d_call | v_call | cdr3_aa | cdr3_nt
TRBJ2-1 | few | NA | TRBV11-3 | CASTRGPESDEQFF | TGTGCCAGCACTCGAGGCCCAGAATCGGATGAGCAGTTCTTC
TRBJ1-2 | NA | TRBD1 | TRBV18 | CASSPATGRSNYGYTF | TGTGCCAGCTCACCGGCGACAGGGAGGTCTAACTATGGCTACACCTTC
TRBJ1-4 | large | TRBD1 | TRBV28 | CASNPDRNFEKLFF | TGTGCCAGCAACCCGGACAGGAATTTTGAAAAACTGTTTTTT
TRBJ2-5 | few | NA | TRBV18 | CASSPPRGSGQETQYF | TGTGCCAGCTCACCACCTCGGGGGAGCGGGCAAGAGACCCAGTACTTC
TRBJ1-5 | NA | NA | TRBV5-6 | CASSFYGGASNQPQHF | TGTGCCAGCAGCTTTTACGGGGGTGCTAGCAATCAGCCCCAGCATTTT
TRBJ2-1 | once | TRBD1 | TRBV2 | CASRGQGKDEQFF | TGTGCCAGCCGGGGACAGGGAAAGGATGAGCAGTTCTTC
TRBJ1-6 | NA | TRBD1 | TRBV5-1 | CASSTTGDNSPLHF | TGCGCCAGCAGCACTACAGGGGATAATTCACCCCTCCACTTT
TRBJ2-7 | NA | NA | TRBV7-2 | CASSLLGSASSYEQYF | TGTGCCAGCAGCCTGCTTGGTAGCGCCTCTTCCTACGAGCAGTACTTC
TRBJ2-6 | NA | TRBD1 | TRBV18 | CASSPNIGTAGANVLTF | TGTGCCAGCTCACCTAATATAGGGACAGCTGGGGCCAACGTCCTGACTTTC
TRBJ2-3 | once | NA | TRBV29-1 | CSVGGTSTDTQYF | TGCAGCGTTGGCGGGACGAGCACAGATACGCAGTATTTT
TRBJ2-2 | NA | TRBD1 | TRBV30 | CAWRDPGQGNTGELFF | TGTGCCTGGAGGGACCCGGGACAGGGAAACACCGGGGAGCTGTTTTTT
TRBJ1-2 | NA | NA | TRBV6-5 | CASSYDRSYGYTF | TGTGCCAGCAGTTACGACAGGAGCTATGGCTACACCTTC
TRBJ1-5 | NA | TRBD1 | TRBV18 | CASSPEGQTYQPQHF | TGTGCCAGCTCACCGGAGGGACAGACATATCAGCCCCAGCATTTT
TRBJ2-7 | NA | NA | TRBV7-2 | CASMRERSSYEQYF | TGTGCCAGCATGCGGGAAAGAAGCTCCTACGAGCAGTACTTC
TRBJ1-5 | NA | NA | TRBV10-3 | CAISESREPQHF | TGTGCCATCAGTGAGTCCCGCGAGCCCCAGCATTTT
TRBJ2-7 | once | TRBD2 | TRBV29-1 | CSVGPPRSSGGEQYF | TGCAGCGTTGGACCCCCTCGGAGTAGCGGGGGCGAGCAGTACTTC
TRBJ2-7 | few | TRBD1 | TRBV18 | CASSEGQGYEQYF | TGTGCCAGCTCAGAGGGACAGGGGTACGAGCAGTACTTC
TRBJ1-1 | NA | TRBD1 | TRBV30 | CAWGGQQNTEAFF | TGTGCCTGGGGGGGACAGCAGAACACTGAAGCTTTCTTT
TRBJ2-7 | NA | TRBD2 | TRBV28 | CASSETGTSGRAVGYEQYF | TGTGCCAGCAGTGAAACCGGGACTAGCGGGAGGGCTGTCGGATACGAGCAGTACTTC
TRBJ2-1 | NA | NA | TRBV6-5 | CASSTQDNEQFF | TGTGCCAGCAGCACCCAGGACAATGAGCAGTTCTTC
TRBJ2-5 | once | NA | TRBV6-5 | CASSYTRRGRETQYF | TGTGCCAGCAGTTATACCCGCAGGGGCCGGGAGACCCAGTACTTC
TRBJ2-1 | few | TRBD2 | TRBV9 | CASSLGASGQQFF | TGTGCCAGCAGCCTAGGTGCTAGCGGGCAGCAGTTCTTC
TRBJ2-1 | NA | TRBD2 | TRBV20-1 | CSASGLAGANNEQFF | TGCAGTGCTAGTGGTCTAGCGGGAGCCAACAATGAGCAGTTCTTC
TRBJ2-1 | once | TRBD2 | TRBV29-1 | CSVEDGGLSGGGNEQFF | TGCAGCGTTGAAGATGGCGGACTCTCGGGAGGGGGCAATGAGCAGTTCTTC
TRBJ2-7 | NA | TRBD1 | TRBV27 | CASSFGTGGSYEQYF | TGTGCCAGCAGTTTCGGGACAGGGGGGAGCTACGAGCAGTACTTC
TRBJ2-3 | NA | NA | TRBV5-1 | CASSLEGNSDTQYF | TGCGCCAGCAGCTTGGAGGGGAACTCAGATACGCAGTATTTT
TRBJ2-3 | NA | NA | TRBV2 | CASPGQGDIAGGGDTQYF | TGTGCCTCACCGGGACAGGGGGATATAGCGGGAGGAGGAGATACGCAGTATTTT
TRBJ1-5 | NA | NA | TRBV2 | CASSDGVRGNQPQHF | TGTGCCAGCAGTGATGGGGTCAGGGGCAATCAGCCCCAGCATTTT